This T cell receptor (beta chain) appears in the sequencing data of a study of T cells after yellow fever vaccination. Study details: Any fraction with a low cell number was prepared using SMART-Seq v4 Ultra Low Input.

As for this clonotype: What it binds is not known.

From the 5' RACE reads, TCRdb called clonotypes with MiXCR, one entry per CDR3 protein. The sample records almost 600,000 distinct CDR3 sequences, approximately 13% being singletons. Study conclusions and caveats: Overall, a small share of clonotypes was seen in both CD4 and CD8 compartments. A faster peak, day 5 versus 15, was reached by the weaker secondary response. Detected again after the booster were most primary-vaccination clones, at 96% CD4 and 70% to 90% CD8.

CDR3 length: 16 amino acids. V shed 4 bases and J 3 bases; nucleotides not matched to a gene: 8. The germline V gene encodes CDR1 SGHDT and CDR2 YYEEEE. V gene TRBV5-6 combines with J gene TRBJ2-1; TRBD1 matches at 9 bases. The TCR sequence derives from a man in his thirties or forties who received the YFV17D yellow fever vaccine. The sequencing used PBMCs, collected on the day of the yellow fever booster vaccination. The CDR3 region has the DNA TGTGCCAGCAGCGTCATGGACAGGGGTTACTACAATGAGCAGTTCTTC. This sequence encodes CASSVMDRGYYNEQFF. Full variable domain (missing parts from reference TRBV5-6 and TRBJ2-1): DAGVTQSPTHLIKTRGQQVTLRCSPKSGHDTVSWYQQALGQGPQFIFQYYEEEERQRGNFPDRFSGHQFPNYSSELNVNALLLGDSALYLCASSVMDRGYYNEQFFGPGTRLTVL.